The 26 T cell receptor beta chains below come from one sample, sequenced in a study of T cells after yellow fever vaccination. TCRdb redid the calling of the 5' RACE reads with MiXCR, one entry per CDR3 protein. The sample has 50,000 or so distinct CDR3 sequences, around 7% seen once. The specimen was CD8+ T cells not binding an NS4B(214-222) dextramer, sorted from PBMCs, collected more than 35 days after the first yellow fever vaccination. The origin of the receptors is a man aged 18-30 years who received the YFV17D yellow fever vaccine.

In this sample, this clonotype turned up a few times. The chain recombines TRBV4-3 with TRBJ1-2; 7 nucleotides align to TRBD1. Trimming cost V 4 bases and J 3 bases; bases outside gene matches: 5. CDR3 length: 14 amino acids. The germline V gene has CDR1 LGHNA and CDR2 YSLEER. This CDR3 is CASSRDRAYYGYTF. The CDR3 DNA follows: TGCGCCAGCAGCCGCGACAGGGCATACTATGGCTACACCTTC.

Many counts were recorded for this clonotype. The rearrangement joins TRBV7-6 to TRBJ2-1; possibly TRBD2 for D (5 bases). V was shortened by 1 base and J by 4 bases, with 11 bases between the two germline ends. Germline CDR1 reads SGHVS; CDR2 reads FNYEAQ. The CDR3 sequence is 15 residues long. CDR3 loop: CASSLEADPYNEQFF. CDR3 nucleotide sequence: TGTGCCAGCAGCTTAGAAGCGGATCCATACAATGAGCAGTTCTTC.

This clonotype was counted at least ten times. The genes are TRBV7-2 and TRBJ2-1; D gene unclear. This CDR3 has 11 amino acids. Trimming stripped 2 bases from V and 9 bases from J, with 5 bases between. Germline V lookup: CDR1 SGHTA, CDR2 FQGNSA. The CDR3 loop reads CASSLFSEQFF. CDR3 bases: TGTGCCAGCAGCTTATTTTCTGAGCAGTTCTTC.

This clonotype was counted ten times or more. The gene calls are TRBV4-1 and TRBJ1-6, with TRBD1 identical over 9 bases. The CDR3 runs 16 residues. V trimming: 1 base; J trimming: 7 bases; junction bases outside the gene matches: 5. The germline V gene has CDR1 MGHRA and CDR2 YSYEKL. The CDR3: CASSQGNGTGNSPLHF. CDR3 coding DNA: TGCGCCAGCAGCCAAGGAAACGGGACAGGGAATTCACCCCTCCACTTT.

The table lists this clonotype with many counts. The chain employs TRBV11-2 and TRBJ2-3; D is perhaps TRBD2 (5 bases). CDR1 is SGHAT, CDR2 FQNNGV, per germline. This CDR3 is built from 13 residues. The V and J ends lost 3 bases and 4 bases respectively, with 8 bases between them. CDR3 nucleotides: TGTGCCAGCAGCTTCGAAGCGGCAGATACGCAGTATTTT. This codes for CASSFEAADTQYF.

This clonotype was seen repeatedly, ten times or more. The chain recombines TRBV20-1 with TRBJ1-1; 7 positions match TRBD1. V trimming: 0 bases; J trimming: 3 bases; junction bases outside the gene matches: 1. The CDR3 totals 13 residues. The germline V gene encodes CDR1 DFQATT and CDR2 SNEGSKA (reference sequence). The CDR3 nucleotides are TGCAGTGCTAGAGAGCAGGGGGACACTGAAGCTTTCTTT. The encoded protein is CSAREQGDTEAFF.

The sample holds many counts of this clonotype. The CDR3 region has the DNA TGTGCCAGCAGCCCCGACAGCGCAGATACGCAGTATTTT. It yields the protein CASSPDSADTQYF. The chain carries TRBV7-6 and TRBJ2-3; a possible D gene is TRBD1 (5 bases). CDR3 length: 13 residues. From germline, CDR1 is SGHVS and CDR2 FNYEAQ. Trimming shortened V by 5 bases and J by 4 bases, and 10 bases separated the two germline ends.

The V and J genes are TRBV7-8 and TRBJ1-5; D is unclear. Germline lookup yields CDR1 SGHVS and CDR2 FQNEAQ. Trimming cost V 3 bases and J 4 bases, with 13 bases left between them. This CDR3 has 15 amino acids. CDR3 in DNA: TGTGCCAGCAGCTTTCGACCGGGCACTAATCAGCCCCAGCATTTT. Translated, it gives CASSFRPGTNQPQHF.

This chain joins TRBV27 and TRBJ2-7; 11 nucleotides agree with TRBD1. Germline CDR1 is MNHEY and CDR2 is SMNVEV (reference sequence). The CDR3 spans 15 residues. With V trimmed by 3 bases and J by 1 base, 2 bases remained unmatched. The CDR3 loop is CASSFGTGGSYEQYV. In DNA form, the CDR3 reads TGTGCCAGCAGTTTTGGGACAGGGGGTTCCTACGAGCAGTACGTC.

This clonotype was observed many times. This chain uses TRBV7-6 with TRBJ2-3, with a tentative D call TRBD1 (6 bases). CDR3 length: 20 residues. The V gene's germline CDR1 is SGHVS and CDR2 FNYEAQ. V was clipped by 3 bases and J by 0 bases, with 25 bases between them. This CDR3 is CASSFPRTVTLPESTDTQYF. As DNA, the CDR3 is TGTGCCAGCAGCTTTCCAAGGACAGTCACGCTTCCTGAAAGCACAGATACGCAGTATTTT.

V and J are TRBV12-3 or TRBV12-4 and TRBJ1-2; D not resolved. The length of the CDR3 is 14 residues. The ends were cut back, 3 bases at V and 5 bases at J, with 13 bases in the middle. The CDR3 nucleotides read TGTGCCAGCAGTTTCTCGGGGAATGGGTATGGCTACACCTTC. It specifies CASSFSGNGYGYTF.

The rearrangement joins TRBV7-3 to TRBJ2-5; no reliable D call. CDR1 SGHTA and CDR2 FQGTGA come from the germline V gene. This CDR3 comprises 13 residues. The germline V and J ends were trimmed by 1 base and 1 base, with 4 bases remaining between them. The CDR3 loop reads CASSLNSQETQYF. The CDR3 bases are TGTGCCAGCAGCTTAAACAGCCAAGAGACCCAGTACTTC.

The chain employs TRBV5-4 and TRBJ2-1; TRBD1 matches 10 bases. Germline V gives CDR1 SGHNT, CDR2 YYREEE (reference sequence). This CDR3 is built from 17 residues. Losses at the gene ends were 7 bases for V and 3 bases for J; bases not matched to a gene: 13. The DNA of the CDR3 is TGTGCCAGCGGGACAGGGGATCGAAAAGGAATCTACAATGAGCAGTTCTTC. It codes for CASGTGDRKGIYNEQFF.

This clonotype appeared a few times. The CDR3 bases are TGTGCCAGCAGCTTACTCCGGGAGACGTTAGATACGCAGTATTTT. Residues: CASSLLRETLDTQYF. The chain joins TRBV7-6 to TRBJ2-3, with TRBD2 as a possible D gene (6 bases). The CDR3 consists of 15 residues. Trimming removed 2 bases from V and 5 bases from J, with 14 bases in between. In germline, CDR1 is SGHVS, CDR2 FNYEAQ.

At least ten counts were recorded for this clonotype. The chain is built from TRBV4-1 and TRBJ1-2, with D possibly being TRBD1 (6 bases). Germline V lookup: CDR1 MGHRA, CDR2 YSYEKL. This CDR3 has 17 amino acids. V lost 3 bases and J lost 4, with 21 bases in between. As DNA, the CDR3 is TGCGCCAGCAGCCAGGAACCTAGGGGCAGGGGTCTCTATGGCTACACCTTC. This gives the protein CASSQEPRGRGLYGYTF.

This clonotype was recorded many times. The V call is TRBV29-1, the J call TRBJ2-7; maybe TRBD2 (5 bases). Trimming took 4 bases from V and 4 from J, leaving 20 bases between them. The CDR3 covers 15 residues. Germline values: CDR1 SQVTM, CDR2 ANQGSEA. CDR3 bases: TGCAGCGTTGGAGAGGGTGGATCGGGAACGTACGAGCAGTACTTC. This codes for CSVGEGGSGTYEQYF.

DNA for the CDR3: TGCGCCAGCAGCGTTACCCGGGACAGAAATGACTATGGCTACACCTTC. Its protein product is CASSVTRDRNDYGYTF. J is TRBJ1-2 and V is TRBV5-1; TRBD1 matches at 7 bases. This CDR3 contains 16 residues. With V trimmed by 4 bases and J by 3 bases, 12 bases remained unmatched. In germline, CDR1 is SGHRS, CDR2 YFSETQ.

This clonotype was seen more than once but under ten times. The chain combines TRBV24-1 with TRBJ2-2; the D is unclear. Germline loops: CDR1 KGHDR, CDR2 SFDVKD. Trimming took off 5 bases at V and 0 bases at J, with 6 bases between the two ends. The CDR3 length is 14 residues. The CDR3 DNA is TGTGCCACCAGTGGTGAGGCGAACACCGGGGAGCTGTTTTTT. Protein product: CATSGEANTGELFF.

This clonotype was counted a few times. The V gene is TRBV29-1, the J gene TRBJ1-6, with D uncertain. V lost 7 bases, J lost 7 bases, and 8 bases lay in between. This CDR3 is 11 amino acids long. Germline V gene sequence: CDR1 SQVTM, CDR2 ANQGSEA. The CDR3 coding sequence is TGCAGCGGGGGAGAAAATTCACCCCTCCACTTT. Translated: CSGGENSPLHF.

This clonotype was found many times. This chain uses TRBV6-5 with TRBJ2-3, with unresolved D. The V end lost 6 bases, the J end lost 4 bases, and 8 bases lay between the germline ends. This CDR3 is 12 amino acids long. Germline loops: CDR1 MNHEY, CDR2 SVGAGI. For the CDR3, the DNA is TGTGCCAGCAGCTTTGACGCAGATACGCAGTATTTT. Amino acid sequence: CASSFDADTQYF.

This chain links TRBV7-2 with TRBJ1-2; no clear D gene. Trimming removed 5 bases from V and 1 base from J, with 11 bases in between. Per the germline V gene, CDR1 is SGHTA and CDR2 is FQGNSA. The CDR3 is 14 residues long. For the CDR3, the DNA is TGTGCCAGCAGCGAGAACAACTTTAACTATGGCTACACCTTC. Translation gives CASSENNFNYGYTF. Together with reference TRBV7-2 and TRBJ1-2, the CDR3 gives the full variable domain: GAGVSQSPSNKVTEKGKDVELRCDPISGHTALYWYRQSLGQGLEFLIYFQGNSAPDKSGLPSDRFSAERTGGSVSTLTIQRTQQEDSAVYLCASSENNFNYGYTFGSGTRLTVV.

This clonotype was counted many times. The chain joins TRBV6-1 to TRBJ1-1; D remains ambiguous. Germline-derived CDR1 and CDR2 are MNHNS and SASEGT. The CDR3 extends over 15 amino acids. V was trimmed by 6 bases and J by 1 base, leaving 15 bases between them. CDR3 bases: TGTGCCAGCAGCCCAGGAAAGGTGGGGAACACTGAAGCTTTCTTT. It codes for CASSPGKVGNTEAFF.

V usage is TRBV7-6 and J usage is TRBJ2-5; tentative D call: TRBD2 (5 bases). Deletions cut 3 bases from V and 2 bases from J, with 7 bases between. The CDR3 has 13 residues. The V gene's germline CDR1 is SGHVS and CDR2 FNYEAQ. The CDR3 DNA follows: TGTGCCAGCAGCTTTCCGGGACAAGAGACCCAGTACTTC. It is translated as CASSFPGQETQYF.

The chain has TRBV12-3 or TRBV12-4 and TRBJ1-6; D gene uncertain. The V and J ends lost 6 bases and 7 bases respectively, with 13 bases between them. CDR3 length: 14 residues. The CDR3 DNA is TGTGCCAGCAGCGTGAGACACAAGAATTCACCCCTCCACTTT. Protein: CASSVRHKNSPLHF.

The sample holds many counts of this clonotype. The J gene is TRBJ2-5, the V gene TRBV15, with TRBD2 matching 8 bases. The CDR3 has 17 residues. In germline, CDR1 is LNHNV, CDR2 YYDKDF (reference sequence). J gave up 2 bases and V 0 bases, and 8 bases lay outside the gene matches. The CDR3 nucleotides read TGTGCCACCAGCAGAGATTTTCGGGGGGGATTTCAAGAGACCCAGTACTTC. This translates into CATSRDFRGGFQETQYF.

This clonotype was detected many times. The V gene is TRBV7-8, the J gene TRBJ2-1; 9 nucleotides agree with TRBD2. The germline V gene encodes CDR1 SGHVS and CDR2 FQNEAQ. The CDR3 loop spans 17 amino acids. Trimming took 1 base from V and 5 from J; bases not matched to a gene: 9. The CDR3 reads CASSLVLRASGNNEQFF. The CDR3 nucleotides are TGTGCCAGCAGCTTAGTGCTTAGGGCTAGCGGGAACAATGAGCAGTTCTTC.